The 26 T cell receptor beta chains in this list originate from one sample, sequenced in a study of T-cell reconstitution after alpha-beta-depleted transplantation in children. Preparation of the TCRbeta library was carried out with unique molecular identifiers. TCRdb itself ran the PCR reads through MiXCR, one entry per CDR3 protein. The top ten clones hold approximately 2.4% of a sample with 200,000 to 250,000 distinct CDR3 sequences, more than 10% of them seen once. The specimen comprised PBMCs from the stem cell graft donor, sampled from the stem cell graft. The receptors come from a human donor who donated a stem cell graft to a child with acute lymphoblastic leukemia.

In its sample, this clonotype was seen a few times. V is TRBV30 and J is TRBJ2-2; unclear D gene. This CDR3 contains 13 residues. The germline V gene has CDR1 GTSNPN and CDR2 SVGIG (reference sequence). V lost 2 bases and J lost 6, with 10 bases in between. For the CDR3, the DNA is TGTGCCTGGAGTCCCCAAGGTGCCGGGGAGCTGTTTTTT. This sequence encodes CAWSPQGAGELFF.

V is TRBV7-2 and J is TRBJ2-5; 9 bases line up with TRBD1. Germline loops: CDR1 SGHTA, CDR2 FQGNSA. The CDR3 runs 14 residues. The J segment lost 3 bases and the V segment lost 6 bases, leaving 5 bases of the junction unmatched. The CDR3 nucleotides are TGTGCCAGCAGTCCGACAGGGGGTAAAGAGACCCAGTACTTC. It encodes CASSPTGGKETQYF.

This clonotype was seen a handful of times. The chain combines TRBV20-1 with TRBJ1-5; D is undetermined. The ends were cut back, 3 bases at V and 6 bases at J, with 12 bases in the middle. The CDR3 covers 13 residues. Germline V gene data show CDR1 as DFQATT and CDR2 as SNEGSKA (reference sequence). The CDR3 nucleotides are TGCAGTGCTAGTACCGGGCTCCGTCAGCCCCAGCATTTT. Its translation is CSASTGLRQPQHF.

This clonotype was picked up many times. DNA of the CDR3: TGCAGTGCTAGTATTTTAGCGGGATCCTCCTACAATGAGCAGTTCTTC. Amino acids: CSASILAGSSYNEQFF. The rearrangement joins TRBV20-1 to TRBJ2-1; 8 bases are a match to TRBD2. Germline V lookup: CDR1 DFQATT, CDR2 SNEGSKA (reference sequence). Trimming at V came to 3 bases and at J to 0 bases, leaving 7 bases not matched to a gene. The CDR3 covers 16 residues.

Comments on this clonotype: This may be a read error, as it is one base from a much larger clone. This chain connects TRBV6-5 to TRBJ2-1; possibly TRBD2 for D (6 bases). Germline CDR1 and CDR2: MNHEY and SVGAGI. The CDR3 covers 15 residues. CDR3 in DNA: TGTGCCAGCACTTACCGACTAGACCCGTACAATGAGCAGTTCTTC. Translated, it gives CASTYRLDPYNEQFF.

The chain couples TRBV30 to TRBJ2-5; D call uncertain. The germline V and J ends were trimmed by 2 bases and 4 bases, with 8 bases remaining between them. Germline assignment: CDR1 GTSNPN and CDR2 SVGIG (reference sequence). This CDR3 comprises 12 residues. This CDR3 is CAWSLNGETQYF. DNA of the CDR3: TGTGCCTGGAGTTTGAATGGAGAGACCCAGTACTTC.

CDR3: CASSLEPRRAVRNEQYF. CDR3 nucleotide sequence: TGCGCCAGCAGCTTGGAACCTAGGAGGGCGGTCCGGAACGAGCAGTACTTC. The V and J genes are TRBV5-1 and TRBJ2-7, with D perhaps matching TRBD2 (6 bases). The CDR3 loop spans 17 amino acids. V lost 0 bases, J lost 5 bases, and 21 bases lay in between. Germline values: CDR1 SGHRS, CDR2 YFSETQ.

There are many counts of this clonotype. This chain uses TRBV5-1 with TRBJ2-2; D is possibly TRBD2 (7 bases). The CDR3 extends over 16 amino acids. The ends were cut back, 0 bases at V and 4 bases at J, with 13 bases in the middle. Per the germline V gene, CDR1 is SGHRS and CDR2 is YFSETQ. In DNA form, the CDR3 reads TGCGCCAGCAGCTTGGTTCGGGGGGCGACCACCGGGGAGCTGTTTTTT. Translated, it gives CASSLVRGATTGELFF.

This clonotype showed up many times. The chain carries TRBV5-6 and TRBJ1-1, with D possibly matching TRBD1 (5 bases). Trimming left V 3 bases short and J 4 bases short, with 13 bases between. The CDR3 extends over 14 amino acids. Germline CDR1 and CDR2: SGHDT and YYEEEE. CDR3 sequence (DNA): TGTGCCAGCAGCTGGTGGGGGGGGTCCACTGAAGCTTTCTTT. This sequence encodes CASSWWGGSTEAFF.

In its sample, this clonotype was seen many times. CDR3 sequence (DNA): TGTGCCAGTAGCACTAGCGTGCGAAAGGCGGGAGTGGGATGGGAGCAGTTCTTC. The encoded protein is CASSTSVRKAGVGWEQFF. V is TRBV19 and J is TRBJ2-1; 7 bases align to TRBD2. CDR1 is LNHDA, CDR2 SQIVND, per germline (reference sequence). J lost 10 bases, V lost 6 bases, and 24 bases had no gene match. The CDR3 consists of 18 residues. Together with reference TRBV19 and TRBJ2-1, the CDR3 gives the full variable domain: DGGITQSPKYLFRKEGQNVTLSCEQNLNHDAMYWYRQDPGQGLRLIYYSQIVNDFQKGDIAEGYSVSREKKESFPLTVTSAQKNPTAFYLCASSTSVRKAGVGWEQFFGPGTRLTVL.

The chain links TRBV29-1 to TRBJ2-3; 10 bases map to TRBD1. The CDR3 length is 14 residues. V dropped 6 bases and J dropped 2; count of bases not matched to a gene: 5. Germline CDR1 SQVTM, CDR2 ANQGSEA. The CDR3 reads CSVRQGASTDTQYF. The CDR3 DNA follows: TGCAGCGTCAGACAGGGGGCGTCCACAGATACGCAGTATTTT.

This clonotype was detected ten times or more. J is TRBJ2-2 and V is TRBV20-1; weak D call: TRBD1 (5 bases). Trimming pared 0 bases from V and 5 bases from J, leaving 13 bases between. This CDR3 spans 15 amino acids. Per the germline V gene, CDR1 is DFQATT and CDR2 is SNEGSKA (reference sequence). CDR3 nucleotides: TGCAGTGCTAGAGAACCGAAAAGGGGAACCGGGGAGCTGTTTTTT. As protein: CSAREPKRGTGELFF.

This clonotype has more than one count but fewer than ten. Germline and junction disagree at one end, which may indicate a read error. The chain carries TRBV10-3 and TRBJ2-7; TRBD1 agrees at 7 bases. CDR1 is ENHRY, CDR2 SYGVKD, per germline. CDR3 length: 15 amino acids. The CDR3 nucleotides read TGTGCCATCAGGACCCGGGACAGCGTTAGATACGAGCAGCACTTC. It is translated as CAIRTRDSVRYEQHF.

This clonotype was counted ten times or more. CDR3 amino acids: CASSPGTDGETQYF. CDR3 sequence (DNA): TGTGCCAGCAGCCCAGGGACAGACGGAGAGACCCAGTACTTC. The rearrangement joins TRBV9 to TRBJ2-5, with 7 bases lining up with TRBD1. Germline V gene lookup returns CDR1 SGDLS and CDR2 YYNGEE. The CDR3 totals 14 residues. J was trimmed by 4 bases and V by 4 bases; bases with no gene match: 7.

V and J are TRBV9 and TRBJ2-2; the match to TRBD1 covers 8 bases. Germline V gene sequence: CDR1 SGDLS, CDR2 YYNGEE. The CDR3 has 13 residues. V was clipped by 3 bases and J by 5 bases; unmatched bases: 0. The CDR3 nucleotides are TGTGCCAGCAGCGGGACAGGGACCGGGGAGCTGTTTTTT. It codes for CASSGTGTGELFF.

The chain employs TRBV28 and TRBJ1-5, with 8 bases lining up with TRBD1. The CDR3 has 16 residues. Trimming took 6 bases from V and 7 from J; bases not matched to a gene: 14. Germline V lookup: CDR1 MDHEN, CDR2 SYDVKM. CDR3 region: CASRNNGQGGWQPQHF. The CDR3 DNA sequence: TGTGCCAGCAGAAACAACGGACAGGGCGGCTGGCAGCCCCAGCATTTT.

This clonotype was detected many times. The gene calls are TRBV27 and TRBJ2-1; 9 bases are a match to TRBD2. Germline V gene sequence: CDR1 MNHEY, CDR2 SMNVEV (reference sequence). CDR3 length equals 13 residues. With V trimmed by 6 bases and J by 8 bases, 5 bases remained unmatched. CDR3 DNA sequence: TGTGCCAGCAGGGGACTAGCCTGGGATGAGCAGTTCTTC. This sequence encodes CASRGLAWDEQFF.

This clonotype has just a few counts. This rearrangement joins TRBV9 to TRBJ1-4; no clear D gene. Germline CDR1 is SGDLS and CDR2 is YYNGEE. This CDR3 comprises 16 residues. Between the trimmed V and J ends, which lost 3 bases and 3 bases, there was a span of 15 bases. The CDR3 bases are TGTGCCAGCAGCGCCAACCACGGGTTGGCTAATGAAAAACTGTTTTTT. Amino acid sequence: CASSANHGLANEKLFF.

This clonotype was observed at least ten times. The chain carries TRBV5-1 and TRBJ2-1, with unresolved D. Germline V gene sequence: CDR1 SGHRS, CDR2 YFSETQ. This CDR3 is 14 amino acids long. With 4 bases removed from V and 4 bases from J, the gap between germline ends came to 12 bases. CDR3 nucleotides: TGCGCCAGCAGCCCTCGGAGTGGGTACAATGAGCAGTTCTTC. Translated: CASSPRSGYNEQFF.

This clonotype was counted many times. The genes are TRBV5-1 and TRBJ2-3; D gene unclear. Germline CDR1 SGHRS, CDR2 YFSETQ. The ends were cut back, 2 bases at V and 1 base at J, with 14 bases in the middle. The CDR3 is 16 residues long. The CDR3 nucleotides are TGCGCCAGCAGCTTATCGGTGGATTGGGGCACAGATACGCAGTATTTT. This encodes CASSLSVDWGTDTQYF.

The chain is built from TRBV7-2 and TRBJ2-7; D may be TRBD2 (5 bases). V lost 0 bases, J lost 2 bases, and 14 bases lay in between. CDR3 length equals 16 residues. CDR1 is SGHTA, CDR2 FQGNSA, per germline. The CDR3 loop reads CASSLAATDGAYEQYF. Written as DNA, the CDR3 is TGTGCCAGCAGCTTAGCGGCTACGGACGGGGCCTACGAGCAGTACTTC.

Turning to this clonotype: Possible read error: a much larger clone is one base away. This chain joins TRBV4-1 and TRBJ2-1; D call uncertain. The CDR3 is made up of 14 amino acids. Germline CDR1 is MGHRA and CDR2 is YSYEKL. CDR3 bases: TGCGCCAGCAGCCAAGATCACAGTAGCAATGAGCACTTCTTC. Its translation is CASSQDHSSNEHFF.

This clonotype has at least ten counts. CDR3: CASSLSQGATEAFF. The CDR3 DNA is TGTGCCAGCAGTTTAAGTCAGGGGGCGACTGAAGCTTTCTTT. V and J are TRBV12-3 or TRBV12-4 and TRBJ1-1; 8 nucleotides agree with TRBD1. V shed 2 bases and J 5 bases; nucleotides not matched to a gene: 4. The length of the CDR3 is 14 residues.

With respect to this clonotype: This may be a read error, as it is one base from a much larger clone. CDR3 DNA: TGTGCCAGCTCATCCAGGGGCGGACATATGTCAGACGAGCAGTACTTC. It specifies CASSSRGGHMSDEQYF. V is TRBV18 and J is TRBJ2-7, with D possibly TRBD1 on 6 matching bases. Trimming took off 5 bases at V and 5 bases at J, with 22 bases between the two ends. The V gene's germline CDR1 is KGHSH and CDR2 LQKENI. The CDR3 runs 16 residues. The full variable domain, its missing parts supplied by reference TRBV18 and TRBJ2-7, is NAGVMQNPRHLVRRRGQEARLRCSPMKGHSHVYWYRQLPEEGLKFMVYLQKENIIDESGMPKERFSAEFPKEGPSILRIQQVVRGDSAAYFCASSSRGGHMSDEQYFGPGTRLTVT.

In this sample, this clonotype turned up many times. V gene TRBV12-3 or TRBV12-4 combines with J gene TRBJ1-2; the D is unclear. The CDR3 has 13 residues. Trimming took 5 bases from V and 3 from J, leaving 10 bases between them. Here the CDR3 DNA reads TGTGCCAGCAGTCCGGTCGCCTACTATGGCTACACCTTC. Amino acids: CASSPVAYYGYTF.

This clonotype was seen ten or more times. This chain joins TRBV29-1 and TRBJ2-7; 9 nucleotides align to TRBD1. Germline V gives CDR1 SQVTM, CDR2 ANQGSEA. This CDR3 is built from 14 residues. Losses at the gene ends were 7 bases for V and 2 bases for J; bases not matched to a gene: 9. CDR3 bases: TGCAGCGGGGCCCCCGGGACAGGGACCTACGAGCAGTACTTC. It codes for CSGAPGTGTYEQYF.